A single sample gave rise to the 26 T cell receptor beta chains below, sequenced in a study of T cells in Graves' hyperthyroidism and ophthalmopathy. TCR beta CDR3 regions were amplified from RNA. During a first-round RT-PCR of the TCR CDR3, the HTBI primer set was used. Via MiXCR, TCRdb re-called the multiplex PCR reads, giving one row per CDR3 protein. The table lists a few hundred thousand distinct CDR3 sequences, around 42% of them singletons. The sequencing sample was made of peripheral blood or thyroid tissue (not recorded which). The receptors originated from a woman aged 18-35 years with Graves' hyperthyroidism.

The V call is TRBV29-1, the J call TRBJ2-5; 7 nucleotides align to TRBD1. Per the germline V gene, CDR1 is SQVTM and CDR2 is ANQGSEA. This CDR3 has 13 amino acids. The trim removed 6 bases at V and 1 base at J, leaving 5 bases unmatched. The CDR3 nucleotides read TGCAGCGTGCCCCGACAGGGCCAAGAGACCCAGTACTTC. Amino acids: CSVPRQGQETQYF.

The sample holds a few counts of this clonotype. The chain links TRBV4-1 to TRBJ1-1; D is unresolved. The germline CDR1 and CDR2 sequences are MGHRA and YSYEKL. The CDR3 loop spans 15 amino acids. Trimming pared 0 bases from V and 0 bases from J, leaving 8 bases between. The CDR3 region has the DNA TGCGCCAGCAGCCAAGAACGTAGAATGAACACTGAAGCTTTCTTT. Its translation: CASSQERRMNTEAFF.

As DNA, the CDR3 is TGTGCCAGTAACCCCCTTGGGCCAGCGGGAAAAGCTTTCTTT. Translating gives CASNPLGPAGKAFF. The chain couples TRBV19 to TRBJ1-1; D not resolved. There are 14 residues in the CDR3. The V end was cut by 7 bases, the J end by 9 bases, with 21 bases between. The germline V gene encodes CDR1 LNHDA and CDR2 SQIVND (reference sequence).

This clonotype was seen many times. The rearrangement joins TRBV7-2 to TRBJ1-2; maybe TRBD1 (5 bases). CDR1 and CDR2 (germline): SGHTA, FQGNSA. V lost 11 bases and J lost 7, with 17 bases in between. The CDR3 is made up of 12 amino acids. CDR3 coding DNA: TGTGCCGTGCAGGGTCCTATGGCTGGCTACACCTTC. Translated, it gives CAVQGPMAGYTF.

The sample holds a few counts of this clonotype. V is TRBV25-1 and J is TRBJ1-4; maybe TRBD1 (6 bases). The CDR3 has 13 amino acids. The germline V and J ends were trimmed by 6 bases and 8 bases, with 13 bases remaining between them. Germline lookup yields CDR1 MGHDK and CDR2 SYGVNS. This chain's CDR3 is CASRNRVGEKLFF. DNA for the CDR3: TGTGCCAGCAGAAACAGGGTAGGAGAAAAACTGTTTTTT.

This clonotype was recorded many times. The chain uses TRBV7-6 and TRBJ2-7; 8 bases align to TRBD2. Germline assignment: CDR1 SGHVS and CDR2 FNYEAQ. V dropped 5 bases and J dropped 3; count of bases not matched to a gene: 9. This CDR3 has 15 amino acids. The CDR3, as DNA: TGTGCCAGCAGCCCCCTGACTAGCGCAGACTACGAGCAGTACTTC. Its protein is CASSPLTSADYEQYF.

This clonotype was recorded once. Sequence at one end of the junction differs from germline and may be a read error. The DNA of the CDR3 is TGCGCCAGCAGCCAGGAACCTCGGGAGCCATCCTACGGGCAGTACTTC. Encoded protein: CASSQEPREPSYGQYF. The chain combines TRBV4-1 with TRBJ2-7; D may be TRBD2 (6 bases). Germline loops: CDR1 MGHRA, CDR2 YSYEKL. CDR3 length equals 16 residues.

The rearrangement joins TRBV2 to TRBJ1-4; the match to TRBD1 covers 9 bases. Germline assignment: CDR1 SNHLY and CDR2 FYNNEI. The CDR3 runs to 12 residues. Germline trimming cut 11 bases from V and 8 bases from J; bases unmatched to any gene: 6. The CDR3 DNA sequence: TGTGCCCGGGTTGGGACAGGGGAAAAACTGTTTTTT. This codes for CARVGTGEKLFF. Supplemented by reference TRBV2 and TRBJ1-4, the full variable domain reads EPEVTQTPSHQVTQMGQEVILRCVPISNHLYFYWYRQILGQKVEFLVSFYNNEISEKSEIFDDQFSVERPDGSNFTLKIRSTKLEDSAMYFCARVGTGEKLFFGSGTQLSVL.

In regard to this clonotype: With a much larger clone just one base away, this may be a read error. CDR3 in amino acids: CASSGDRGRNSPLHF. The CDR3 nucleotides read TGTGCCAGCAGTGGGGACAGGGGGCGTAACTCACCCCTCCACTTT. This chain joins TRBV2 and TRBJ1-6; TRBD1 aligns across 12 bases. Germline assignment: CDR1 SNHLY and CDR2 FYNNEI. The CDR3 is 15 residues long. V lost 4 bases to trimming and J lost 10 bases; unmatched junction nucleotides: 5.

The chain couples TRBV10-3 to TRBJ1-3; possible D gene TRBD1, 5 bases. The CDR3 extends over 17 amino acids. CDR1 and CDR2 from the germline V gene are ENHRY and SYGVKD. V gave up 6 bases and J gave up 2 bases, with 20 bases separating them. DNA for the CDR3: TGTGCCATCAGACCCGGGGCGTCAGAAGTAACTGGAAACACCATATATTTT. This encodes CAIRPGASEVTGNTIYF.

This clonotype was seen a few times. The chain employs TRBV12-3 or TRBV12-4 and TRBJ1-5; D unclear. This CDR3 has 13 residues. The ends were cut back, 3 bases at V and 5 bases at J, with 8 bases in the middle. The CDR3 region is CASSFSPHQPQHF. The CDR3 bases are TGTGCCAGCAGTTTTTCCCCCCATCAGCCCCAGCATTTT.

This clonotype was seen once. V and J are TRBV16 and TRBJ2-2, with a possible D match to TRBD1 (5 bases). Germline values: CDR1 KGHSY, CDR2 FQNENV. This CDR3 region has 14 residues. Trimming removed 8 bases from V and 4 bases from J, with 14 bases in between. DNA of the CDR3: TGTGCCAGCCGCCCCTCGACAGCCACCGGGGAGCTGTTTTTT. It encodes CASRPSTATGELFF.

The rearrangement uses TRBV25-1 and TRBJ1-2; 9 positions agree with TRBD1. In germline, CDR1 is MGHDK, CDR2 SYGVNS. The CDR3 spans 15 residues. The V segment lost 11 bases and the J segment 5 bases; nucleotides outside the gene matches: 15. The CDR3 reads CACTLGGTGKYGYTF. Here the CDR3 DNA reads TGTGCCTGCACGCTCGGGGGGACAGGGAAGTATGGCTACACCTTC.

In regard to this clonotype: The CDR3 end shows no conserved phenylalanine or tryptophan, and so a read error is likely. The gene calls are TRBV25-1 and TRBJ2-7, with a weak D call TRBD2 (6 bases). V lost 1 base to trimming and J lost 4 bases, with 11 bases between them. This CDR3 comprises 14 residues. From germline, CDR1 is MGHDK and CDR2 SYGVNS. Here the CDR3 DNA reads TGTGCCAGCAGTGAATGGTCAGGGAGGTACGAGCAGTACTCC. Protein product: CASSEWSGRYEQYS.

This clonotype was detected many times. This sequence joins TRBV11-2 and TRBJ2-2; D is unclear. CDR3 length: 10 residues. The V gene's germline CDR1 is SGHAT and CDR2 FQNNGV. V was cut by 7 bases and J by 6 bases, with 3 bases left in between. The CDR3: CASNPGELFF. CDR3 in DNA: TGTGCCAGCAACCCCGGGGAGCTGTTTTTT.

This clonotype was detected only a few times. The genes are TRBV7-9 and TRBJ1-6, with a possible D match to TRBD1 (5 bases). Germline CDR1 and CDR2: SEHNR and FQNEAQ (reference sequence). The CDR3 length is 15 residues. Trimming took off 5 bases at V and 7 bases at J, with 15 bases between the two ends. This chain's CDR3 is CASSLEPSGNSPLHF. The CDR3, as DNA: TGTGCCAGCAGCCTCGAACCCTCAGGGAATTCACCCCTCCACTTT.

As for this clonotype: The DNA is omitted, as the CDR3 cannot be located on it reliably, and the CDR3 follows TCRdb's listing. The chain links TRBV10-3 to TRBJ1-4; no check of the table's D call, TRBD1, against the DNA was made. The CDR3 adds up to 12 amino acids, both ends counted. Germline lookup yields CDR1 ENHRY and CDR2 SYGVKD. CDR3 region: CAISVGTGNVFF.

This clonotype was counted ten times or more. The chain recombines TRBV2 with TRBJ2-5; D gene unclear. The CDR3 length is 12 residues. CDR1 and CDR2 (germline): SNHLY, FYNNEI. Trimming pared 6 bases from V and 5 bases from J, leaving 10 bases between. The CDR3 DNA follows: TGTGCCAGCAGAAGCCAAGGGGAGACCCAGTACTTC. It codes for CASRSQGETQYF. Variable domain in full (rest from reference TRBV2 and TRBJ2-5): EPEVTQTPSHQVTQMGQEVILRCVPISNHLYFYWYRQILGQKVEFLVSFYNNEISEKSEIFDDQFSVERPDGSNFTLKIRSTKLEDSAMYFCASRSQGETQYFGPGTRLLVL.

This clonotype showed up just once. With a much larger clone just one base away, this may be a read error. V gene TRBV10-3 combines with J gene TRBJ1-4; a weak D match, TRBD1 (5 bases). This CDR3 comprises 15 residues. Germline lookup yields CDR1 ENHRY and CDR2 SYGVKD. Here the CDR3 reads CAISESVSGREELFF. The CDR3, as DNA: TGTGCCATCAGCGAGTCGGTGTCAGGGCGTGAAGAACTGTTTTTT.

This clonotype was detected only a few times. The chain links TRBV20-1 to TRBJ1-6; no definite D call. The CDR3 covers 12 residues. CDR1 is DFQATT and CDR2 is SNEGSKA in the germline V gene (reference sequence). Trimming cost V 0 bases and J 7 bases, with 4 bases left between them. The CDR3 nucleotides are TGCAGTGCTAGAGACACGAATTCACCCCTCCACTTT. Translation gives CSARDTNSPLHF.

On this clonotype: This may stem from a read error, because a much larger clone lies one nucleotide away. The CDR3 loop is CASSHNRDLANYGYTF. In DNA form, the CDR3 reads TGTGCCAGCAGCCACAACCGGGACCTAGCTAACTATGGCTACACCTTC. V and J are TRBV7-9 and TRBJ1-2, with D possibly being TRBD1 (5 bases). From germline, CDR1 is SEHNR and CDR2 FQNEAQ (reference sequence). V lost 5 bases, J lost 0 bases, and 16 bases lay in between. This CDR3 spans 16 amino acids.

This clonotype was observed many times. The CDR3 region is CASSPAYRGREQYF. CDR3 sequence (DNA): TGTGCCAGCAGCCCCGCCTACAGGGGGCGAGAGCAGTACTTC. The rearrangement uses TRBV9 and TRBJ2-7, with 9 bases matching TRBD1. CDR3 length equals 14 residues. With V trimmed by 4 bases and J by 7 bases, 9 bases remained unmatched. Germline V gene lookup returns CDR1 SGDLS and CDR2 YYNGEE.

This clonotype was counted many times. This chain connects TRBV2 to TRBJ1-2; D ambiguous. The V gene lost 5 bases and the J gene lost 8 bases, with 18 bases spanning the gap. Germline lookup yields CDR1 SNHLY and CDR2 FYNNEI. This CDR3 is built from 14 residues. CDR3: CASSPGATEWGYTF. DNA of the CDR3: TGTGCCAGCAGTCCCGGAGCCACCGAATGGGGCTACACCTTC.

CDR3 residues: CSARERLANQETQYF. In DNA form, the CDR3 reads TGCAGTGCTAGAGAAAGACTAGCGAATCAAGAGACCCAGTACTTC. The chain links TRBV20-1 to TRBJ2-5; 8 nucleotides agree with TRBD2. Per the germline V gene, CDR1 is DFQATT and CDR2 is SNEGSKA (reference sequence). The junction had 5 bases not matched to a gene; V was cut back by 0 bases and J by 2 bases. The CDR3 runs to 15 residues.

The chain combines TRBV2 with TRBJ1-1, with a weak D call TRBD1 (6 bases). Looked up from germline, CDR1 is SNHLY and CDR2 is FYNNEI. V lost 1 base to trimming and J lost 1 base, with 16 bases between them. The CDR3 length is 17 residues. The DNA of the CDR3 is TGTGCCAGCAGTGAAGGTTGGGCAGGGGTTGCGAACACTGAAGCTTTCTTT. Translated: CASSEGWAGVANTEAFF.

V usage is TRBV11-2 and J usage is TRBJ2-7; 8 nucleotides match TRBD1. V lost 2 bases and J lost 4; bases outside the gene matches: 7. Germline V CDR1 and CDR2: SGHAT, FQNNGV. The CDR3 extends over 15 amino acids. The CDR3 DNA reads as TGTGCCAGCAGCTTAATGGGACAGGCCACATACGAGCAGTACTTC. Protein product: CASSLMGQATYEQYF. Drawing the rest from reference TRBV11-2 and TRBJ2-7, the complete variable domain is EAGVAQSPRYKIIEKRQSVAFWCNPISGHATLYWYQQILGQGPKLLIQFQNNGVVDDSQLPKDRFSAERLKGVDSTLKIQPAKLEDSAVYLCASSLMGQATYEQYFGPGTRLTVT.